These 19 T cell receptor beta chains share one sample of origin, sequenced in a study of T cells in Graves' hyperthyroidism and ophthalmopathy. RNA transcripts gave rise to amplified TCR beta CDR3 regions. The TCR CDR3 first-round RT-PCR relied on the HTBI primer set. In TCRdb, the multiplex PCR reads were re-called with MiXCR into one record per CDR3 protein. The table lists a few hundred thousand distinct CDR3 sequences, about 15% of them singletons. Sequencing was carried out using blood. Receptor source: a woman aged 55-70 years with Graves' ophthalmopathy.

The genes are TRBV7-2 and TRBJ1-2; the D gene is possibly TRBD1 (5 bases). V shed 6 bases and J shed 0 bases, with 20 bases lying between them. Germline V gene lookup returns CDR1 SGHTA and CDR2 FQGNSA. The CDR3 consists of 17 residues. For the CDR3, the DNA is TGTGCCAGCAGTTTAACCCAGGGACGGACGACTAACTATGGCTACACCTTC. This translates into CASSLTQGRTTNYGYTF.

The sample holds many counts of this clonotype. This chain uses TRBV15 with TRBJ1-5; 9 bases agree with TRBD1. Trimming cost V 5 bases and J 5 bases; bases outside gene matches: 16. The CDR3 consists of 18 residues. Germline V lookup: CDR1 LNHNV, CDR2 YYDKDF (reference sequence). CDR3 in amino acids: CATSSPPNRGRLDQPQHF. For the CDR3, the DNA is TGTGCCACCAGCTCGCCACCGAACAGGGGGCGTCTTGATCAGCCCCAGCATTTT.

A word on this clonotype: Given a much more abundant clone one base away, this may be a read error. The V and J genes are TRBV7-3 and TRBJ2-1; weak D call: TRBD2 (5 bases). The CDR3 loop spans 13 amino acids. Germline lookup yields CDR1 SGHTA and CDR2 FQGTGA. CDR3 loop: CASSFGEFNGQFF. The CDR3 region has the DNA TGTGCCAGCAGCTTCGGGGAGTTCAATGGGCAGTTCTTC. The full variable domain, its missing parts supplied by reference TRBV7-3 and TRBJ2-1, is GAGVSQTPSNKVTEKGKYVELRCDPISGHTALYWYRQSLGQGPEFLIYFQGTGAADDSGLPNDRFFAVRPEGSVSTLKIQRTERGDSAVYLCASSFGEFNGQFFGPGTRLTVL.

This clonotype was seen a handful of times. The chain uses TRBV6-1 and TRBJ1-1, with 9 bases that match TRBD1. CDR3 size: 15 residues. V trimming: 2 bases; J trimming: 3 bases; junction bases outside the gene matches: 4. Germline CDR1 and CDR2: MNHNS and SASEGT. The chain's CDR3 is CASSETTGGYTEAFF. For the CDR3, the DNA is TGTGCCAGCAGTGAAACTACAGGGGGCTACACTGAAGCTTTCTTT.

This clonotype was found many times. CDR3 coding DNA: TGTGCCAGCAGTTTTGTCCCGAGGCAGGCTTACACCGGGGAGCTGTTTTTT. The encoded protein is CASSFVPRQAYTGELFF. V and J are TRBV12-3 or TRBV12-4 and TRBJ2-2, with no clear D. V was cut by 3 bases and J by 3 bases, with 17 bases left in between. This CDR3 has 17 amino acids.

This clonotype was counted at least ten times. The chain employs TRBV20-1 and TRBJ1-1; D remains ambiguous. CDR1 is DFQATT, CDR2 SNEGSKA, per germline (reference sequence). The germline V and J ends were trimmed by 6 bases and 4 bases, with 24 bases remaining between them. The CDR3 loop spans 16 amino acids. CDR3 nucleotides: TGCAGTGCCACGCGACTAGGAGGGCTCCGGAGCACTGAAGCTTTCTTT. Residues: CSATRLGGLRSTEAFF.

This chain links TRBV6-2 or TRBV6-3 with TRBJ1-2, with TRBD1 matching 8 bases. Germline loops: CDR1 MNHEY, CDR2 SVGEGT. CDR3 length: 15 residues. With 5 bases clipped from V and 8 bases from J, the junction kept 13 bases outside the gene matches. In nucleotides, the CDR3 is TGTGCCAGCAGTGTTGGACAGGGAGGTATGGGAGGCTACACCTTC. It is translated as CASSVGQGGMGGYTF.

The CDR3 DNA is TGTGCCAGCAGCACACCGGGACAGGGTTACATTCAGTACTTC. Translation gives CASSTPGQGYIQYF. This chain links TRBV7-9 with TRBJ2-4, with 9 bases identical to TRBD1. CDR1 is SEHNR, CDR2 FQNEAQ, per germline (reference sequence). V lost 5 bases and J lost 8; bases outside the gene matches: 7. This CDR3 has 14 amino acids.

This chain joins TRBV10-2 and TRBJ1-1; the D gene is possibly TRBD1 (5 bases). CDR1 and CDR2 from the germline V gene are WSHSY and SAAADI. This CDR3 has 14 amino acids. Deletions cut 6 bases from V and 4 bases from J, with 15 bases between. The CDR3 DNA is TGCGCCAGCAGAGAACCCCGGGGCGGCACTGAAGCTTTCTTT. It specifies CASREPRGGTEAFF.

V usage is TRBV29-1 and J usage is TRBJ1-1; TRBD1 agrees at 7 bases. The V gene end was trimmed by 4 bases and the J gene end by 0 bases; junction bases not matched to a gene: 2. The V gene's germline CDR1 is SQVTM and CDR2 ANQGSEA. The CDR3 has 13 residues. DNA of the CDR3: TGCAGCGTTGGGGGACAGCTGAACACTGAAGCTTTCTTT. This encodes CSVGGQLNTEAFF.

This clonotype was counted ten times or more. The germline gene is not matched at one end of the junction; a read error may be the cause. This chain links TRBV5-1 with TRBJ2-1; possibly TRBD1 or TRBD2 for D (5 bases each). Germline-derived CDR1 and CDR2 are SGHRS and YFSETQ. The CDR3 contains 12 residues. The CDR3 spells CASSLVGDEQFF. In nucleotides, the CDR3 is TGTGCCAGCAGCTTAGTGGGGGATGAGCAGTTCTTC.

The CDR3 loop is CASSNSGLGANTEAFF. In DNA form, the CDR3 reads TGTGCCAGCAGTAACTCTGGACTGGGGGCGAACACTGAAGCTTTCTTT. J is TRBJ1-1 and V is TRBV5-4, with D perhaps matching TRBD1 (6 bases). V was trimmed by 5 bases and J by 1 base, leaving 18 bases between them. The CDR3 extends over 16 amino acids. Germline V lookup: CDR1 SGHNT, CDR2 YYREEE (reference sequence).

This clonotype was seen many times. The rearrangement joins TRBV6-1 to TRBJ2-7, with a tentative D call TRBD2 (7 bases). Trimming shortened V by 5 bases and J by 1 base, and 15 bases separated the two germline ends. Germline loops: CDR1 MNHNS, CDR2 SASEGT. The CDR3 extends over 15 amino acids. The CDR3 DNA sequence: TGTGCCAGCAGTACAGGGACTAACCCGTCCTACGAGCAGTACTTC. This encodes CASSTGTNPSYEQYF.

The rearrangement joins TRBV11-3 to TRBJ2-5; 14 positions match TRBD2. Germline CDR1 and CDR2: SGHNT and YENEEA. J was trimmed by 5 bases and V by 2 bases; bases with no gene match: 4. The CDR3 loop spans 16 amino acids. CDR3 region: CASSLRGLAGEETQYF. The CDR3 DNA sequence: TGTGCCAGCAGCTTAAGGGGACTAGCGGGAGAGGAGACCCAGTACTTC.

Turning to this clonotype: Being one base from a much bigger clone, this may be a read error. This rearrangement joins TRBV5-1 to TRBJ2-3; 8 bases match TRBD2. Trimming cost V 7 bases and J 4 bases; bases outside gene matches: 14. Germline V lookup: CDR1 SGHRS, CDR2 YFSETQ. The CDR3 is 16 residues long. In DNA, the CDR3 is TGCGCCAGCTGCCAGACAGGACTAGCTACTGCAGATACGCAGTATTTT. Translation: CASCQTGLATADTQYF.

This clonotype came up a few times. The chain joins TRBV20-1 to TRBJ2-7; D may be TRBD2 (6 bases). The CDR3 loop spans 13 amino acids. Germline CDR1 reads DFQATT; CDR2 reads SNEGSKA (reference sequence). Trimming stripped 6 bases from V and 4 bases from J, with 16 bases between. The CDR3 reads CSAPPAGRYEQYF. The CDR3 DNA is TGCAGTGCCCCGCCGGCAGGGAGGTACGAGCAGTACTTC.

The chain uses TRBV7-9 and TRBJ1-2; 12 bases match TRBD1. Germline CDR1 is SEHNR and CDR2 is FQNEAQ (reference sequence). The CDR3 covers 17 residues. J lost 3 bases, V lost 2 bases, and 7 bases had no gene match. CDR3 DNA sequence: TGTGCCAGCAGCTTATCGGGACAGGGGGCGATGGACTATGGCTACACCTTC. Translating gives CASSLSGQGAMDYGYTF.

This clonotype was detected ten times or more. The chain employs TRBV20-1 and TRBJ2-7; 11 bases are a match to TRBD2. The junction had 5 bases not matched to a gene; V was cut back by 1 base and J by 0 bases. Germline V CDR1 and CDR2: DFQATT, SNEGSKA (reference sequence). CDR3 size: 16 residues. CDR3 nucleotides: TGCAGTGCTAGAGCTAGCGGGAGGTACAGCTCCTACGAGCAGTACTTC. Amino acid sequence: CSARASGRYSSYEQYF.

This clonotype was found many times. The gene calls are TRBV4-1 and TRBJ2-5; 8 positions match TRBD1. CDR3 length equals 15 residues. J lost 4 bases, V lost 4 bases, and 8 bases had no gene match. Germline loops: CDR1 MGHRA, CDR2 YSYEKL. CDR3 sequence reads: CASSLLGQGAETQYF. CDR3 DNA sequence: TGCGCCAGCAGCCTGCTAGGACAGGGAGCAGAGACCCAGTACTTC.